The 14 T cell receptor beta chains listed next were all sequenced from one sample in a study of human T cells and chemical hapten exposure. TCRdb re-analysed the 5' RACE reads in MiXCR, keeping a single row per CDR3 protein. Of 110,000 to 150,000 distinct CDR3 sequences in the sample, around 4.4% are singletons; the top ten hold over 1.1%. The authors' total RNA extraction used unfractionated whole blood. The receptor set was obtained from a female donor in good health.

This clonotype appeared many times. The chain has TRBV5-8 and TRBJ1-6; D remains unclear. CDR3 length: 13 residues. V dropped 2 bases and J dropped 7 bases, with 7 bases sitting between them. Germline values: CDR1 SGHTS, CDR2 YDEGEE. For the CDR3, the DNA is TGTGCCAGCAGCTTAAGAACGAATTCACCCCTCCACTTT. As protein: CASSLRTNSPLHF.

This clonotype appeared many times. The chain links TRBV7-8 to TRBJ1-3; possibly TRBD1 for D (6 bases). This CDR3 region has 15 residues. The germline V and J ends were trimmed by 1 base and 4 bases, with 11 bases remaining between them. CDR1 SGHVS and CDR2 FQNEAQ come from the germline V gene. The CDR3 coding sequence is TGTGCCAGCAGCTTAGTAGCAGGGGAAGGAAACACCATATATTTT. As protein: CASSLVAGEGNTIYF.

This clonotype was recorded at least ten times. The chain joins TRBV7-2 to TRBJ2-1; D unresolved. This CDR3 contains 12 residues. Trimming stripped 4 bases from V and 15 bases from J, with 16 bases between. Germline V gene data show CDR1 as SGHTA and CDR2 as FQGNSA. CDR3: CASSWLKWSPFF. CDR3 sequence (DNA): TGTGCCAGCAGCTGGTTGAAGTGGAGTCCGTTCTTC.

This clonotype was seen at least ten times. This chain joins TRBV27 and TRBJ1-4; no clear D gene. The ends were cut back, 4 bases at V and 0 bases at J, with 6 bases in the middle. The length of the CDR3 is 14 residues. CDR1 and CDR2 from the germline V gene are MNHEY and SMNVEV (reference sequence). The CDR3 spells CASSSWATNEKLFF. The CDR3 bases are TGTGCCAGCAGTTCCTGGGCAACTAATGAAAAACTGTTTTTT.

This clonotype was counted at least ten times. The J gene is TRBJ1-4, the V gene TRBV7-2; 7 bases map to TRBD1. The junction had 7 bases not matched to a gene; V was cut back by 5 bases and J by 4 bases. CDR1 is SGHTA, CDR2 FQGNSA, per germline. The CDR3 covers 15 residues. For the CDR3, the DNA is TGTGCCAGCAGCCCGGGACAGTCCCTTAATGAAAAACTGTTTTTT. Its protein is CASSPGQSLNEKLFF. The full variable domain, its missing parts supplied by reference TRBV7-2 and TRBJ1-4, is GAGVSQSPSNKVTEKGKDVELRCDPISGHTALYWYRQSLGQGLEFLIYFQGNSAPDKSGLPSDRFSAERTGGSVSTLTIQRTQQEDSAVYLCASSPGQSLNEKLFFGSGTQLSVL.

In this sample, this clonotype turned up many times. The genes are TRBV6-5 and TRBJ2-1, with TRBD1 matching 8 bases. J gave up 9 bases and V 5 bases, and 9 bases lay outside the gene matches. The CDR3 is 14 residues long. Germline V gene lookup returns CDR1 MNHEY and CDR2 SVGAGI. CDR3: CASSRQGSQSEQFF. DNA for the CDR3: TGTGCCAGCAGTCGACAGGGGAGCCAGAGTGAGCAGTTCTTC.

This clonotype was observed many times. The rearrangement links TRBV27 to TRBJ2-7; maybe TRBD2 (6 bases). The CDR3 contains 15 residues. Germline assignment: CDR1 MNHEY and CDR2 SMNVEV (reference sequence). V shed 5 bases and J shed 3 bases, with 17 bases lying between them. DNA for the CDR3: TGTGCCAGCAGTCAAATCGGGACTGAGGGCTACGAGCAGTACTTC. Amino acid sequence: CASSQIGTEGYEQYF.

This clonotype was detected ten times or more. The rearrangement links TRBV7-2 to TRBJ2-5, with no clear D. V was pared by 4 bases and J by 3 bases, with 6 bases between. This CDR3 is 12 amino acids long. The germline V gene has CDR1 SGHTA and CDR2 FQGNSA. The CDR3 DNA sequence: TGTGCCAGCAGCTGGGGTAAAGAGACCCAGTACTTC. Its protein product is CASSWGKETQYF.

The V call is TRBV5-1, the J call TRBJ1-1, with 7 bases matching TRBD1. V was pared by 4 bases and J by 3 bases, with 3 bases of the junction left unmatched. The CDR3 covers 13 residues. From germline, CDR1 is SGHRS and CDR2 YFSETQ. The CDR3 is CASSGDRDTEAFF. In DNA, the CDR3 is TGCGCCAGCAGCGGAGACAGGGACACTGAAGCTTTCTTT.

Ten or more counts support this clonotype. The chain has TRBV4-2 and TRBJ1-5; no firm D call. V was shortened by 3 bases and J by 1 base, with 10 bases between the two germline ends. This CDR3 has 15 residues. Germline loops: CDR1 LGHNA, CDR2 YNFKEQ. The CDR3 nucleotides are TGTGCCAGCAGCCACTTTGGGGAAAGCAATCAGCCCCAGCATTTT. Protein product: CASSHFGESNQPQHF.

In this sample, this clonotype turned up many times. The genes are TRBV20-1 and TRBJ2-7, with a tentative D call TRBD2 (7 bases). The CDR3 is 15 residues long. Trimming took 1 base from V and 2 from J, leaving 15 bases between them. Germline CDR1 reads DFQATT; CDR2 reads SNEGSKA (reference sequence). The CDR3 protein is CSARGMGGQTYEQYF. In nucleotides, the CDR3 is TGCAGTGCTAGAGGGATGGGGGGGCAAACCTACGAGCAGTACTTC.

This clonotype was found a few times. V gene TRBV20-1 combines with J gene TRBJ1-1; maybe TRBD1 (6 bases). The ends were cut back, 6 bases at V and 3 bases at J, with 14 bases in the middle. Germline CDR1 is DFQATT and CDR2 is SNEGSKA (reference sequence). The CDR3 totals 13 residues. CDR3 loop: CSASRGWDTEAFF. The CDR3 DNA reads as TGCAGTGCCTCGAGGGGGTGGGACACTGAAGCTTTCTTT.

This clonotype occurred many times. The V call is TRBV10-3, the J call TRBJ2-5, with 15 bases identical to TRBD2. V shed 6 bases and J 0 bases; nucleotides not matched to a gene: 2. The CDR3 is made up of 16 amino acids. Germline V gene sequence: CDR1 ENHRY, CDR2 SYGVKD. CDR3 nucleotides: TGTGCCATCAGGGGGACTAGCGGGGGGAACCAAGAGACCCAGTACTTC. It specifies CAIRGTSGGNQETQYF.

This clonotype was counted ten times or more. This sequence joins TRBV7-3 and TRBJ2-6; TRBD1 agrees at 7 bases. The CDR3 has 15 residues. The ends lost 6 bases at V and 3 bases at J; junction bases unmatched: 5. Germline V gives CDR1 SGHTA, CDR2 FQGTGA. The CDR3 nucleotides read TGTGCCAGCAGTTCTACAGGGGTTGGGGCCAACGTCCTGACTTTC. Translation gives CASSSTGVGANVLTF.